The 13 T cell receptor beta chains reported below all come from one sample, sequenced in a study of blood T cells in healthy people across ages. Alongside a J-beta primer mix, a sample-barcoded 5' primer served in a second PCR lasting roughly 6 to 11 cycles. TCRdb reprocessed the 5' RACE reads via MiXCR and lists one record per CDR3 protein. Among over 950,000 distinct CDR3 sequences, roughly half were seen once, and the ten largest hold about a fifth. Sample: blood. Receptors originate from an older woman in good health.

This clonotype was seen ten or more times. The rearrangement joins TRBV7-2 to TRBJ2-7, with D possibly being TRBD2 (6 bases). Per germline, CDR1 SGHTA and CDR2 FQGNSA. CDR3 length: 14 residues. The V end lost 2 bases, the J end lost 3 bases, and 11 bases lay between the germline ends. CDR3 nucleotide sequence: TGTGCCAGCAGCTTATCCGTGGGGGGCTACGAGCAGTACTTC. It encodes CASSLSVGGYEQYF.

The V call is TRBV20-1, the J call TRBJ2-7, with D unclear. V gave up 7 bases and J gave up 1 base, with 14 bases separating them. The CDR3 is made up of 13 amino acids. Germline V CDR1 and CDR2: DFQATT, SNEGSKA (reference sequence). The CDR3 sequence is CSVRGSRSYEQYF. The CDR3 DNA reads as TGCAGTGTTCGTGGAAGCAGGTCCTACGAGCAGTACTTC.

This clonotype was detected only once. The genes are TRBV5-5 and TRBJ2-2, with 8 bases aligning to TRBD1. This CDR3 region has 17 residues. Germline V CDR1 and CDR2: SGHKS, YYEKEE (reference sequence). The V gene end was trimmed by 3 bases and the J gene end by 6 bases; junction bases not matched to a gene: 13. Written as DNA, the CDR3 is TGTGCCAGCAGCTACCTTGGGCCAGGACAGGGTCCCGGGGAGCTGTTTTTT. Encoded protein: CASSYLGPGQGPGELFF.

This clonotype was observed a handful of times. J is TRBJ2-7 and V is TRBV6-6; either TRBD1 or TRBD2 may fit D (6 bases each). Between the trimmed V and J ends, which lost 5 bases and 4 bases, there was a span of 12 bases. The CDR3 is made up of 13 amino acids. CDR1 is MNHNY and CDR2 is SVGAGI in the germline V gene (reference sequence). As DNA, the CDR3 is TGTGCCAGCAGTAGGGGGGCACAGTACGAGCAGTACTTC. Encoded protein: CASSRGAQYEQYF.

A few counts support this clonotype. CDR3 sequence (DNA): TGCGCCAGCAGCCAATCTGGGGGCTCTGGAGGCTACACCTTC. Amino acids: CASSQSGGSGGYTF. The chain joins TRBV4-1 to TRBJ1-2; tentative D call: TRBD1 (6 bases). Between the trimmed V and J ends, which lost 2 bases and 8 bases, there was a span of 15 bases. Germline CDR1 reads MGHRA; CDR2 reads YSYEKL. The CDR3 runs 14 residues.

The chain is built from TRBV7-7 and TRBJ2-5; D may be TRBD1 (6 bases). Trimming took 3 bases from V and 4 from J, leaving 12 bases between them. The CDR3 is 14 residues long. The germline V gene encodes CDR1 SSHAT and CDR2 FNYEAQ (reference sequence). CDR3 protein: CASSFTGTGETQYF. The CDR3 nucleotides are TGTGCCAGCAGCTTCACAGGGACGGGAGAGACCCAGTACTTC.

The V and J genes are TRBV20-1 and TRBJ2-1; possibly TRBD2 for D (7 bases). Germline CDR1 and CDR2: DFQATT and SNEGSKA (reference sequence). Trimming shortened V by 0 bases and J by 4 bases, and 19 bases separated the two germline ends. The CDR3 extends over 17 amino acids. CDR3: CSARDRGAGARYNEQFF. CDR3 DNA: TGCAGTGCTAGAGATAGGGGGGCGGGAGCTCGATACAATGAGCAGTTCTTC.

CDR3 sequence: CASSYGLAGPLNEQFF. DNA of the CDR3: TGTGCCAGCAGTTACGGCCTAGCGGGACCCCTCAATGAGCAGTTCTTC. The chain links TRBV6-2 or TRBV6-3 to TRBJ2-1, with 9 bases identical to TRBD2. This CDR3 is built from 16 residues. CDR1 is MNHEY and CDR2 is SVGEGT in the germline V gene. The trim removed 2 bases at V and 6 bases at J, leaving 8 bases unmatched.

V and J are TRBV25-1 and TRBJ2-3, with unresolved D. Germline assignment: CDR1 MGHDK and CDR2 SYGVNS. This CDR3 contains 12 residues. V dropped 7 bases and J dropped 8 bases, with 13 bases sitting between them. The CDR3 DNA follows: TGTGCCAGCAAACTTGGGATCGGTACGCAGTATTTT. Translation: CASKLGIGTQYF.

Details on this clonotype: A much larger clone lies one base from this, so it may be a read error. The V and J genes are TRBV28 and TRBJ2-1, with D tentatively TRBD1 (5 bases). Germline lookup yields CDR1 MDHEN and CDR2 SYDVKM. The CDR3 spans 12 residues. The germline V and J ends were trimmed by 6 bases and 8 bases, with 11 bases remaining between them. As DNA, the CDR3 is TGTGCCAGCAGGGCAGGGATACATGAGCAGTTCTTC. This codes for CASRAGIHEQFF. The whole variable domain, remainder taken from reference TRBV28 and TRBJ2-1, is DVKVTQSSRYLVKRTGEKVFLECVQDMDHENMFWYRQDPGLGLRLIYFSYDVKMKEKGDIPEGYSVSREKKERFSLILESASTNQTSMYLCASRAGIHEQFFGPGTRLTVL.

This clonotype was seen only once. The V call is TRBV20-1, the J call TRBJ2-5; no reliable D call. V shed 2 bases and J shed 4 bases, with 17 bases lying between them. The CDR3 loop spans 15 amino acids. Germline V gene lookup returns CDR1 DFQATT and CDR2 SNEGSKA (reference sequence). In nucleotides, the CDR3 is TGCAGTGCTAGATTACCCCCGTACCTCACAGAGACCCAGTACTTC. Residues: CSARLPPYLTETQYF.

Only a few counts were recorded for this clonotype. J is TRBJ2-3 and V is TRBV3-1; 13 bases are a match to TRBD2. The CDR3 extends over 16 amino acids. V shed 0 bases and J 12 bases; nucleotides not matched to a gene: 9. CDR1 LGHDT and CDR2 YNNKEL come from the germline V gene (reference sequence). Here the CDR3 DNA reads TGTGCCAGCAGCCAAGACGGGTGGGGGACTAGCGGGAATCAGTATTTT. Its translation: CASSQDGWGTSGNQYF.

CDR3 amino acids: CAISVDTHEQYF. DNA of the CDR3: TGTGCCATCAGTGTCGACACACACGAGCAGTACTTC. The chain combines TRBV10-3 with TRBJ2-7; the D is unclear. The CDR3 loop spans 12 amino acids. The germline gives CDR1 ENHRY, CDR2 SYGVKD. V lost 4 bases to trimming and J lost 5 bases, with 9 bases between them.